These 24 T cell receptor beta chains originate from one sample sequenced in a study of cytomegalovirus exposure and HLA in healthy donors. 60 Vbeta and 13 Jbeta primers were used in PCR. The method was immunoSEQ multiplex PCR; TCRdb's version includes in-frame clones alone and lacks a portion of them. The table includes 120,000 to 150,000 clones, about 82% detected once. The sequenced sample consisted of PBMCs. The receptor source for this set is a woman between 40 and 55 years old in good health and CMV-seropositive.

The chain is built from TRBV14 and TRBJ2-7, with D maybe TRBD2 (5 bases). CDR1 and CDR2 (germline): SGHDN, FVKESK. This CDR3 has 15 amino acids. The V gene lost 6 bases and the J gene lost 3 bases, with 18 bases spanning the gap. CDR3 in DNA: TGTGCCAGCAGAAGCTCCCGGGGATATAGCTACGAGCAGTACTTC. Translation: CASRSSRGYSYEQYF.

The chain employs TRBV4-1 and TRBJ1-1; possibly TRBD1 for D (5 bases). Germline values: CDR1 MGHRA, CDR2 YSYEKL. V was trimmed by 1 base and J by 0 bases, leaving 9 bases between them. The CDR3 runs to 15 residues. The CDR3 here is CASSQGQGMNTEAFF. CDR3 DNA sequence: TGCGCCAGCAGCCAAGGGCAGGGTATGAACACTGAAGCTTTCTTT.

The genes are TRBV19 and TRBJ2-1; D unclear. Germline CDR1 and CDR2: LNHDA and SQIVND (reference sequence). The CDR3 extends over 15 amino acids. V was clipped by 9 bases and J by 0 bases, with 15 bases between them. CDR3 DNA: TGTGCCAGCGAACCTAGTCCTAGCTCCTACAATGAGCAGTTCTTC. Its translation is CASEPSPSSYNEQFF. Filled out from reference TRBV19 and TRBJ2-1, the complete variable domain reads DGGITQSPKYLFRKEGQNVTLSCEQNLNHDAMYWYRQDPGQGLRLIYYSQIVNDFQKGDIAEGYSVSREKKESFPLTVTSAQKNPTAFYLCASEPSPSSYNEQFFGPGTRLTVL.

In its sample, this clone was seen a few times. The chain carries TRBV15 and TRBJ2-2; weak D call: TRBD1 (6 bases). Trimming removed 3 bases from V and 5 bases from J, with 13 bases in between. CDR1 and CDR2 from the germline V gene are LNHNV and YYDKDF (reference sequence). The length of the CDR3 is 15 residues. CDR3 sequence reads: CATSSGQIGTGELFF. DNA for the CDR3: TGTGCCACCAGCAGCGGACAGATAGGGACCGGGGAGCTGTTTTTT. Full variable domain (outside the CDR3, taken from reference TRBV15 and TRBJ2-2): DAMVIQNPRYQVTQFGKPVTLSCSQTLNHNVMYWYQQKSSQAPKLLFHYYDKDFNNEADTPDNFQSRRPNTSFCFLDIRSPGLGDTAMYLCATSSGQIGTGELFFGEGSRLTVL.

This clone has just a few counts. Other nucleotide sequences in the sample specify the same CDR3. CDR3 protein: CASSHGKSTDTEAFF. CDR3 sequence (DNA): TGTGCCAGCTCACACGGGAAGAGTACCGACACTGAAGCTTTCTTT. The V and J genes are TRBV18 and TRBJ1-1, with D unclear. Between the trimmed V and J ends, which lost 4 bases and 3 bases, there was a span of 15 bases. This CDR3 has 15 residues. Germline V gives CDR1 KGHSH, CDR2 LQKENI. Based on the CDR3 plus reference TRBV18 and TRBJ1-1, the full variable domain is NAGVMQNPRHLVRRRGQEARLRCSPMKGHSHVYWYRQLPEEGLKFMVYLQKENIIDESGMPKERFSAEFPKEGPSILRIQQVVRGDSAAYFCASSHGKSTDTEAFFGQGTRLTVV.

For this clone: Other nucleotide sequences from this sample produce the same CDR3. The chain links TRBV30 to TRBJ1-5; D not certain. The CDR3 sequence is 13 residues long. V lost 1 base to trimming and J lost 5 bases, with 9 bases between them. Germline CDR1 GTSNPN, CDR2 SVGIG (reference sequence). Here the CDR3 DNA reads TGTGCCTGGAGTGGAGGAGGTGATCAGCCCCAGCATTTT. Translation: CAWSGGGDQPQHF.

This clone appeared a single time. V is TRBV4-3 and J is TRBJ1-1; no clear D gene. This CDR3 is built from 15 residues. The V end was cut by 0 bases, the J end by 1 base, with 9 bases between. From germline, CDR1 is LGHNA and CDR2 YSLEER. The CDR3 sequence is CASSQEVPGNTEAFF. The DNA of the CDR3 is TGCGCCAGCAGCCAAGAGGTCCCAGGGAACACTGAAGCTTTCTTT.

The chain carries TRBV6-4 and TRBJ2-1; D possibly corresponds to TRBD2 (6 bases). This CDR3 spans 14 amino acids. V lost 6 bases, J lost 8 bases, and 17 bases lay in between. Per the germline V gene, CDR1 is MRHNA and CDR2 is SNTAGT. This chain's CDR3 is CASRSAASADEQFF. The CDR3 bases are TGTGCCAGCAGATCGGCGGCTAGCGCCGATGAGCAGTTCTTC.

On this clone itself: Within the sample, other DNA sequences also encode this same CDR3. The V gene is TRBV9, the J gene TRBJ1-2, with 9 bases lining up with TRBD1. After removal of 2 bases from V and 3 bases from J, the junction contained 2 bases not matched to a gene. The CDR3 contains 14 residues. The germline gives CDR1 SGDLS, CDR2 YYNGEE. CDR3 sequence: CASSVGQGDYGYTF. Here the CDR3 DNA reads TGTGCCAGCAGCGTGGGACAGGGTGACTATGGCTACACCTTC.

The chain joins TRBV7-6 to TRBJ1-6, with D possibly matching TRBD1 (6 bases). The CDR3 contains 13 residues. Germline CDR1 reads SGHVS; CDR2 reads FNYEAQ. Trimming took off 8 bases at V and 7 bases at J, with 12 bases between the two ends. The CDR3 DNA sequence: TGTGCCAGCGCGGCAGGGGTAAATTCACCCCTCCACTTT. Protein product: CASAAGVNSPLHF.

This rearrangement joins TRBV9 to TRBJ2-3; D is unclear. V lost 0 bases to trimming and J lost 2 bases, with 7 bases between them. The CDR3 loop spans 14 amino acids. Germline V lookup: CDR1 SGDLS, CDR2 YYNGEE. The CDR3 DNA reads TGTGCCAGCAGCGTAGACTACCTCACAGATACGCAGTATTTT. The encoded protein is CASSVDYLTDTQYF.

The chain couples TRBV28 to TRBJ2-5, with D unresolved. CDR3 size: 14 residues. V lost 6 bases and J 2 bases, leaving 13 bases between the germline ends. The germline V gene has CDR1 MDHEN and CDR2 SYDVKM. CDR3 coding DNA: TGTGCCAGCAGCCTATACCGGCGGCAAGAGACCCAGTACTTC. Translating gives CASSLYRRQETQYF.

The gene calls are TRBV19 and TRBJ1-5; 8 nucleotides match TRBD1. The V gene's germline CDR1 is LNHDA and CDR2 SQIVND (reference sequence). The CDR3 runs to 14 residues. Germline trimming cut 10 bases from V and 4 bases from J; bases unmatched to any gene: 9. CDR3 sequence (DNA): TGTGCCACCCTGGACAGGGCTACTAATCAGCCCCAGCATTTT. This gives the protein CATLDRATNQPQHF.

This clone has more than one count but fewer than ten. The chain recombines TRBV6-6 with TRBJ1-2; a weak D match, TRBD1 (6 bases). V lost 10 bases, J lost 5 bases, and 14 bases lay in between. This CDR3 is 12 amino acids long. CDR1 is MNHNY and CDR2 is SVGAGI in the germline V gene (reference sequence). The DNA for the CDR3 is TGTGCCATCAATGGGGGCCCTTATGGCTACACCTTC. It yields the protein CAINGGPYGYTF.

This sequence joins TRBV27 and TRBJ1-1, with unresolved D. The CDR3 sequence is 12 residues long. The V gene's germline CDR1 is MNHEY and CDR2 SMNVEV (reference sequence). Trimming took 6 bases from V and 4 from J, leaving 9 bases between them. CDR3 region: CASSRSGTEAFF. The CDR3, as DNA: TGTGCCAGCAGCCGGAGTGGCACTGAAGCTTTCTTT.

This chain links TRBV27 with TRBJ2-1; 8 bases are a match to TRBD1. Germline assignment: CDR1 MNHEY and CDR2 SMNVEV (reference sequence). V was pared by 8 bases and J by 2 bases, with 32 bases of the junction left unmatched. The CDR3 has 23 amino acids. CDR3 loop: CASWERRGLDRFVPITAYNEQFF. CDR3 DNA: TGTGCCAGCTGGGAGCGCAGGGGGCTGGATAGGTTTGTCCCGATCACAGCCTACAATGAGCAGTTCTTC.

The DNA for the CDR3 is TGTGCCAGCAGTGACGGGCAGGGATATGAAAAACTGTTTTTT. It translates to CASSDGQGYEKLFF. V and J are TRBV2 and TRBJ1-4; a weak D match, TRBD1 (5 bases). CDR1 SNHLY and CDR2 FYNNEI come from the germline V gene. This CDR3 has 14 residues. V shed 3 bases and J shed 6 bases, with 11 bases lying between them. Full variable domain (rest looked up from reference TRBV2 and TRBJ1-4): EPEVTQTPSHQVTQMGQEVILRCVPISNHLYFYWYRQILGQKVEFLVSFYNNEISEKSEIFDDQFSVERPDGSNFTLKIRSTKLEDSAMYFCASSDGQGYEKLFFGSGTQLSVL.

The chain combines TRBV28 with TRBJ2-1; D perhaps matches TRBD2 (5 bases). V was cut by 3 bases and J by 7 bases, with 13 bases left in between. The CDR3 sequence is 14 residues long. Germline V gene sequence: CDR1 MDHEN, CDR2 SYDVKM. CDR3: CASSLIAKGNEQFF. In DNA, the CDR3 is TGTGCCAGCAGTTTGATAGCGAAGGGTAATGAGCAGTTCTTC.

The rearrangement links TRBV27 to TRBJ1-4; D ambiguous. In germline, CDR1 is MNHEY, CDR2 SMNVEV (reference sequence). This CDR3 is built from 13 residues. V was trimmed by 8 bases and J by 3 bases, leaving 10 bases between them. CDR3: CASALLANEKLFF. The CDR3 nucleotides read TGTGCCAGCGCACTGCTGGCTAATGAAAAACTGTTTTTT.

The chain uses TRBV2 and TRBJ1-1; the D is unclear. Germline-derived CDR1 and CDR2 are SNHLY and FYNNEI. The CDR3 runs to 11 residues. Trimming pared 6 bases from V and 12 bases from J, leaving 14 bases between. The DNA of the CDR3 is TGTGCCAGCAGGGAGTGGAGGGTAACTTTCTTT. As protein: CASREWRVTFF.

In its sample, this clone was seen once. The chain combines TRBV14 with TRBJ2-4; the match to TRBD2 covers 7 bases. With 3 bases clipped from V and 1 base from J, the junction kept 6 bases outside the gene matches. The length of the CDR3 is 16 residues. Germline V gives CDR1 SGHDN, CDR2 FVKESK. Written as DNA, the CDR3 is TGTGCCAGCAGCCACCTGGGGGAGGGGGCCAAAAACATTCAGTACTTC. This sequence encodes CASSHLGEGAKNIQYF.

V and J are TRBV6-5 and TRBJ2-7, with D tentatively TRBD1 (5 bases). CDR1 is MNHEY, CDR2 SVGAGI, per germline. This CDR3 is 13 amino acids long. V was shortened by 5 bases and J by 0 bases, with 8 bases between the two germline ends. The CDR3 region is CASSQGSSYEQYF. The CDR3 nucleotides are TGTGCCAGCAGTCAGGGTAGCTCCTACGAGCAGTACTTC.

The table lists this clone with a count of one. In DNA, the CDR3 is TGTGCCAGCAGTCCCAGGGGGGCTAGGATCACTGAAGCTTTCTTT. As protein: CASSPRGARITEAFF. This chain links TRBV27 with TRBJ1-1; TRBD1 matches at 7 bases. Unmatched junction bases numbered 10, after V lost 5 bases and J lost 4 bases. Germline V gives CDR1 MNHEY, CDR2 SMNVEV (reference sequence). The CDR3 totals 15 residues.

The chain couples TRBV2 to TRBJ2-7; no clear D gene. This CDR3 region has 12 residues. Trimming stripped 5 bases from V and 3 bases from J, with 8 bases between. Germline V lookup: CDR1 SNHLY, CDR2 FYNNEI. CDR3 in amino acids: CASSQLNYEQYF. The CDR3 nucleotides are TGTGCCAGCAGTCAACTGAACTACGAGCAGTACTTC.